This T cell receptor beta chain was documented in a study of CD8 T cells in ankylosing spondylitis. 5'-RACE, quantitative and with molecular barcodes, yielded the TCR beta libraries. MiXCR was run by TCRdb on the 5' RACE reads, yielding one entry per CDR3 protein. The table lists over 450,000 distinct CDR3 sequences, over 9.5% of them singletons. As regards this clonotype: Its antigen remains unidentified.

Study results and caveats: Reportedly, disease-linked clones are significantly enriched in ankylosing spondylitis patients' matched synovial fluid. A TCR beta motif made of eight highly homologous variants seemed typical of ankylosing spondylitis blood. Disease-linked clones were CD8+ and relatively rare in peripheral blood.

From germline, CDR1 is SGHTA and CDR2 FQGNSA. The CDR3 is 16 residues long. V dropped 3 bases and J dropped 4; count of bases not matched to a gene: 9. The V gene is TRBV7-2, the J gene TRBJ1-1, with 9 positions matching TRBD1. The specimen sequenced was blood, either unsorted or a sorted T cell fraction (not recorded which). This TCR was recovered from a male donor with ankylosing spondylitis. The CDR3 bases are TGTGCCAGCAGCTTTCACGGGACAGGGCACTTCACTGAAGCTTTCTTT. Its protein is CASSFHGTGHFTEAFF.